This passage covers 30 T cell receptor beta chains from one sample sequenced in a study of T-cell reconstitution after alpha-beta-depleted transplantation in children. Unique molecular identifiers were incorporated when the TCRbeta library was constructed. Using its own MiXCR run on the PCR reads, TCRdb lists one record per CDR3 protein. The data hold approximately 350,000 distinct CDR3 sequences, with 15% to 20% observed a single time. Sequencing used PBMCs, mostly from graft donor cells, obtained 360 days after TCRalphabeta/CD19-depleted stem cell transplant. The receptors stem from a male patient between 2 and 15 years old who had a stem cell transplant for acute lymphoblastic leukemia, so the T cells may come from the graft donor.

The rearrangement links TRBV29-1 to TRBJ2-1, with 11 bases that match TRBD2. Germline-derived CDR1 and CDR2 are SQVTM and ANQGSEA. This CDR3 is built from 14 residues. Unmatched junction bases numbered 5, after V lost 3 bases and J lost 7 bases. CDR3 bases: TGCAGCGTTGATACTAGCGGGAGTTTGAATGAGCAGTTCTTC. Encoded protein: CSVDTSGSLNEQFF.

V is TRBV5-1 and J is TRBJ2-5; D gene uncertain. The CDR3 extends over 14 amino acids. The germline gives CDR1 SGHRS, CDR2 YFSETQ. V dropped 0 bases and J dropped 2 bases, with 8 bases sitting between them. CDR3 sequence reads: CASSLESAQETQYF. As DNA, the CDR3 is TGCGCCAGCAGCTTGGAGTCGGCGCAAGAGACCCAGTACTTC.

The sample holds a few counts of this clonotype. The chain carries TRBV9 and TRBJ2-1; D perhaps matches TRBD2 (6 bases). The CDR3 contains 13 residues. Trimming removed 3 bases from V and 6 bases from J, with 10 bases in between. Germline V gene lookup returns CDR1 SGDLS and CDR2 YYNGEE. The DNA of the CDR3 is TGTGCCAGCAGCGGGAGGGCTCCCAATGAGCAGTTCTTC. Protein product: CASSGRAPNEQFF.

This clonotype was seen only a few times. CDR3 loop: CAISLNDRGETF. The CDR3 DNA reads as TGTGCCATCAGTCTTAATGACAGGGGGGAGACCTTC. The chain employs TRBV10-3 and TRBJ1-2; the match to TRBD1 covers 9 bases. Germline lookup yields CDR1 ENHRY and CDR2 SYGVKD. This CDR3 is built from 12 residues. The ends lost 5 bases at V and 14 bases at J; junction bases unmatched: 9.

In its sample, this clonotype was seen a few times. This chain connects TRBV27 to TRBJ1-1; no definite D call. CDR1 MNHEY and CDR2 SMNVEV come from the germline V gene (reference sequence). There are 15 residues in the CDR3. Trimming took 1 base from V and 10 from J, leaving 19 bases between them. This CDR3 reads CASSLFAENRRGAFF. The CDR3 DNA sequence: TGTGCCAGCAGTTTATTCGCCGAAAATCGACGAGGAGCTTTCTTT.

This clonotype was counted only a few times. The gene calls are TRBV12-3 or TRBV12-4 and TRBJ2-1; 11 positions match TRBD2. Trimming took 6 bases from V and 3 from J; bases not matched to a gene: 7. This CDR3 has 16 residues. The CDR3 is CASSRGLAGHYNEQFF. The CDR3 nucleotides read TGTGCCAGCAGCCGCGGACTAGCGGGCCACTACAATGAGCAGTTCTTC.

The genes are TRBV18 and TRBJ2-7, with TRBD1 identical over 8 bases. The CDR3 has 13 residues. Trimming cost V 3 bases and J 6 bases; bases outside gene matches: 4. Germline V gene data show CDR1 as KGHSH and CDR2 as LQKENI. The CDR3 nucleotides read TGTGCCAGCTCACCCGGGACAGGACGCGAGCAGTACTTC. It is translated as CASSPGTGREQYF.

At least ten counts were recorded for this clonotype. CDR3 nucleotides: TGTGCCAGCAGTTTCCCAGGGCGAGGGCAAGAGACCCAGTACTTC. This translates into CASSFPGRGQETQYF. The chain recombines TRBV12-3 or TRBV12-4 with TRBJ2-5; the D call may be TRBD1 or TRBD2 (5 bases each). Between the trimmed V and J ends, which lost 3 bases and 2 bases, there was a span of 13 bases. The CDR3 is 15 amino acids.

The V call is TRBV18, the J call TRBJ2-1, with D unclear. V was trimmed by 6 bases and J by 3 bases, leaving 9 bases between them. Germline CDR1 is KGHSH and CDR2 is LQKENI. The CDR3 totals 13 residues. The CDR3 spells CASSTTSYNEQFF. As DNA, the CDR3 is TGTGCCAGCTCCACCACCAGCTACAATGAGCAGTTCTTC.

This clonotype was counted only a few times. The gene calls are TRBV5-1 and TRBJ2-5, with D maybe TRBD1 (6 bases). CDR1 is SGHRS and CDR2 is YFSETQ in the germline V gene. The CDR3 loop spans 14 amino acids. V was shortened by 2 bases and J by 5 bases, with 13 bases between the two germline ends. CDR3 coding DNA: TGCGCCAGCAGCTTTACAGGGCGTGGGGAGACCCAGTACTTC. This encodes CASSFTGRGETQYF.

In its sample, this clonotype was seen a few times. The J gene is TRBJ2-7, the V gene TRBV12-3 or TRBV12-4; 10 positions match TRBD1. The CDR3 has 14 amino acids. Trimming at V came to 8 bases and at J to 3 bases, leaving 7 bases not matched to a gene. The chain's CDR3 is CASGPGTGVYEQYF. Here the CDR3 DNA reads TGTGCCAGCGGGCCCGGGACAGGGGTCTACGAGCAGTACTTC.

This clonotype has just a few counts. The gene calls are TRBV27 and TRBJ2-3; D gene ambiguous. The CDR3 contains 13 residues. Per the germline V gene, CDR1 is MNHEY and CDR2 is SMNVEV (reference sequence). With 4 bases removed from V and 0 bases from J, the gap between germline ends came to 5 bases. The CDR3 protein is CASSSHSTDTQYF. The CDR3, as DNA: TGTGCCAGCAGTTCTCATAGCACAGATACGCAGTATTTT.

This clonotype has a handful of counts. The J gene is TRBJ2-1, the V gene TRBV19; D unresolved. Trimming took off 0 bases at V and 4 bases at J, with 10 bases between the two ends. The CDR3 spans 15 residues. Germline loops: CDR1 LNHDA, CDR2 SQIVND (reference sequence). In DNA, the CDR3 is TGTGCCAGTAGTATAGATCCCTCCACATACAATGAGCAGTTCTTC. Protein: CASSIDPSTYNEQFF.

The chain links TRBV13 to TRBJ2-7; D not certain. With 1 base removed from V and 6 bases from J, the gap between germline ends came to 7 bases. The germline CDR1 and CDR2 sequences are PRHDT and FYEKMQ (reference sequence). This CDR3 is built from 12 residues. CDR3 region: CASSLEVGEQYF. The CDR3 coding sequence is TGTGCCAGCAGCTTAGAGGTAGGCGAGCAGTACTTC.

The V and J genes are TRBV5-1 and TRBJ2-1; D uncertain. This CDR3 has 14 amino acids. Germline V lookup: CDR1 SGHRS, CDR2 YFSETQ. V was trimmed by 0 bases and J by 9 bases, leaving 13 bases between them. CDR3 nucleotide sequence: TGCGCCAGCAGCTTGGCCGAGACGGTGGGTGAGCAGTTCTTC. Amino acid sequence: CASSLAETVGEQFF. The whole variable domain, filled in from reference TRBV5-1 and TRBJ2-1, reads KAGVTQTPRYLIKTRGQQVTLSCSPISGHRSVSWYQQTPGQGLQFLFEYFSETQRNKGNFPGRFSGRQFSNSRSEMNVSTLELGDSALYLCASSLAETVGEQFFGPGTRLTVL.

The chain uses TRBV28 and TRBJ2-5; D assignment may be TRBD1 or TRBD2 (5 bases each). The germline V and J ends were trimmed by 7 bases and 5 bases, with 11 bases remaining between them. The V gene's germline CDR1 is MDHEN and CDR2 SYDVKM. This CDR3 region has 12 residues. CDR3: CASTGTRETQYF. CDR3 nucleotides: TGTGCCAGCACGGGGACCCGGGAGACCCAGTACTTC.

This clonotype has at least ten counts. This chain connects TRBV12-3 or TRBV12-4 to TRBJ2-7; 8 nucleotides line up with TRBD2. J was trimmed by 2 bases and V by 6 bases; bases with no gene match: 0. CDR3 length: 12 residues. The DNA for the CDR3 is TGTGCCAGCAGAGCGGGGGCCTACGAGCAGTACTTC. It translates to CASRAGAYEQYF.

This clonotype was seen more than once but under ten times. V gene TRBV28 combines with J gene TRBJ2-1; perhaps TRBD1 as D (5 bases). This CDR3 spans 13 amino acids. Trimming stripped 1 base from V and 8 bases from J, with 9 bases between. Germline CDR1 and CDR2: MDHEN and SYDVKM. The CDR3 is CASSLFFRDEQFF. The CDR3, as DNA: TGTGCCAGCAGTTTATTTTTCAGGGATGAGCAGTTCTTC. The full variable domain, with the rest looked up from reference TRBV28 and TRBJ2-1, is DVKVTQSSRYLVKRTGEKVFLECVQDMDHENMFWYRQDPGLGLRLIYFSYDVKMKEKGDIPEGYSVSREKKERFSLILESASTNQTSMYLCASSLFFRDEQFFGPGTRLTVL.

This clonotype was seen ten or more times. The chain carries TRBV5-6 and TRBJ2-1; D is possibly TRBD1 (6 bases). Between the trimmed V and J ends, which lost 2 bases and 7 bases, there was a span of 13 bases. This CDR3 comprises 14 residues. In germline, CDR1 is SGHDT, CDR2 YYEEEE. CDR3 region: CASSFGDIPNEQFF. CDR3 DNA: TGTGCCAGCAGCTTTGGGGACATCCCTAATGAGCAGTTCTTC.

This clonotype was detected only a few times. This chain uses TRBV28 with TRBJ2-3, with D perhaps TRBD1 (5 bases). Trimming pared 7 bases from V and 7 bases from J, leaving 15 bases between. The germline V gene has CDR1 MDHEN and CDR2 SYDVKM. This CDR3 has 13 amino acids. The CDR3 DNA sequence: TGTGCCAGCATTGTCCAGGGTGGGAATACGCAGTATTTT. The encoded protein is CASIVQGGNTQYF.

This clonotype was detected only a few times. The chain employs TRBV24-1 and TRBJ2-1; 7 nucleotides align to TRBD1. The trim removed 0 bases at V and 10 bases at J, leaving 2 bases unmatched. Germline assignment: CDR1 KGHDR and CDR2 SFDVKD. CDR3 length equals 13 residues. CDR3 bases: TGTGCCACCAGTGATTTGACAGGGGAAGAGCAGTTCTTC. Its protein is CATSDLTGEEQFF.

This clonotype was seen only a few times. V and J are TRBV20-1 and TRBJ1-4; 7 positions agree with TRBD1. V shed 6 bases, J shed 4 bases, and the junction held 5 bases outside the gene matches. Germline-derived CDR1 and CDR2 are DFQATT and SNEGSKA (reference sequence). The CDR3 consists of 13 residues. CDR3 DNA sequence: TGCAGTGCCAGGGGGGGCGATAATGAAAAACTGTTTTTT. Protein sequence: CSARGGDNEKLFF.

DNA for the CDR3: TGTGCCAGCAGTTTGGGAACTAGCGGTAACACCGGGGAGCTGTTTTTT. Encoded protein: CASSLGTSGNTGELFF. V usage is TRBV28 and J usage is TRBJ2-2, with 8 bases fitting TRBD2. V was pared by 3 bases and J by 2 bases, with 5 bases of the junction left unmatched. CDR3 length equals 16 residues. Germline assignment: CDR1 MDHEN and CDR2 SYDVKM.

This clonotype was found a few times. V is TRBV30 and J is TRBJ1-3; D not resolved. Germline CDR1 is GTSNPN and CDR2 is SVGIG (reference sequence). This CDR3 is built from 12 residues. Trimming cost V 0 bases and J 3 bases, with 3 bases left between them. The CDR3 sequence is CAWSVLGNTIYF. CDR3 nucleotide sequence: TGTGCCTGGAGTGTACTTGGAAACACCATATATTTT.

The chain links TRBV29-1 to TRBJ2-7; a possible D gene is TRBD2 (6 bases). The germline gives CDR1 SQVTM, CDR2 ANQGSEA. The CDR3 loop spans 11 amino acids. Trimming shortened V by 4 bases and J by 6 bases, and 10 bases separated the two germline ends. CDR3: CSVVRGGEQYF. CDR3 DNA: TGCAGCGTTGTCCGGGGAGGCGAGCAGTACTTC.

The chain couples TRBV28 to TRBJ2-1; the match to TRBD1 covers 9 bases. The CDR3 covers 16 residues. CDR1 and CDR2 (germline): MDHEN, SYDVKM. The ends lost 1 base at V and 7 bases at J; junction bases unmatched: 8. The CDR3 DNA sequence: TGTGCCAGCAGTTTATTCCGGGACAGGGTGTGGAATGAGCAGTTCTTC. Translation: CASSLFRDRVWNEQFF.

This clonotype was found a few times. J is TRBJ2-7 and V is TRBV7-9; TRBD2 matches at 11 bases. V lost 5 bases to trimming and J lost 2 bases; unmatched junction nucleotides: 8. Germline loops: CDR1 SEHNR, CDR2 FQNEAQ (reference sequence). This CDR3 is 16 amino acids long. The CDR3 region is CASSLGTSGSAYEQYF. The CDR3 DNA reads as TGTGCCAGCAGCCTAGGAACTAGCGGGAGTGCCTACGAGCAGTACTTC.

This clonotype has more than one count but fewer than ten. The V call is TRBV29-1, the J call TRBJ2-7, with a possible D match to TRBD1 (6 bases). Trimming left V 5 bases short and J 0 bases short, with 17 bases between. Germline V lookup: CDR1 SQVTM, CDR2 ANQGSEA. The length of the CDR3 is 15 residues. CDR3: CSVQGTKGGSYEQYF. The CDR3 DNA reads TGCAGCGTTCAGGGGACAAAAGGGGGCTCCTACGAGCAGTACTTC.

The chain carries TRBV4-1 and TRBJ2-1; 11 bases are shared with TRBD2. V gave up 5 bases and J gave up 5 bases; unmatched junction bases: 8. This CDR3 contains 16 residues. Per the germline V gene, CDR1 is MGHRA and CDR2 is YSYEKL. CDR3 sequence: CASSNGGTSGNNEQFF. The CDR3 nucleotides are TGCGCCAGCAGCAACGGCGGGACTAGCGGTAACAATGAGCAGTTCTTC.

The gene calls are TRBV7-9 and TRBJ1-1; possible D gene TRBD1, 5 bases. Germline V gene data show CDR1 as SEHNR and CDR2 as FQNEAQ (reference sequence). V lost 6 bases to trimming and J lost 4 bases, with 24 bases between them. The length of the CDR3 is 17 residues. CDR3 coding DNA: TGTGCCAGCAGACCTGGCGCATTTAGGAGGGGAGCCACTGAAGCTTTCTTT. This translates into CASRPGAFRRGATEAFF.